This T cell receptor beta chain emerged from a study of blood T cell repertoires in COVID-19. Study in general: The origin of the acute and convalescent COVID-19 samples was the United States, Italy and Spain. The cDNA or gDNA used as material had been derived from T cells, B-cell-depleted T cells, or PBMCs.

As handled by the study authors: Reference gene primer amplification in the assay estimated nucleated cell counts. Sequencing was performed with immunoSEQ multiplex PCR; in TCRdb, only in-frame clones are kept and a portion is missing. V, J and clone size were drawn from that table, and D and trimming were deduced from the DNA. Altogether about 82,000 clones are present, roughly 80% being singletons, with the ten largest covering approximately 12%. This CDR3 is 14 amino acids long. Trimming took off 1 base at V and 5 bases at J, with 12 bases between the two ends. Germline V lookup: CDR1 SGHTA, CDR2 FQGNSA.

This TCR came from a woman in her thirties or forties with active or convalescent COVID-19. The sample consisted of peripheral blood. The chain couples TRBV7-2 to TRBJ2-7; weak D call: TRBD2 (7 bases). CDR3 nucleotides: TGTGCCAGCAGCTTAGAGGGGGGGCCCCACGAGCAGTACTTC. Protein product: CASSLEGGPHEQYF.